The clone carrying this T cell receptor (beta chain) has a single count. Its target is unknown. Sample donors were healthy Caucasian individuals that came from Russia, aged roughly 6 to 95. A J-beta primer mix and a sample-barcoded 5' primer were used in a second PCR of about 7 to 12 cycles. TCRdb re-analysed the 5' RACE reads in MiXCR, keeping a single row per CDR3 protein. The top ten clones hold under 65% of a sample with a few hundred thousand distinct CDR3 sequences, approximately 51% of them seen once. The data originate from a study of blood T cells in healthy people across ages. Whole-study results and caveats: The unsorted PBMCs prevented any conclusive comparison of naive versus antigen-experienced cells.

With 8 bases removed from V and 2 bases from J, the gap between germline ends came to 15 bases. The CDR3 extends over 14 amino acids. Germline lookup yields CDR1 SNHLY and CDR2 FYNNEI. The V call is TRBV2, the J call TRBJ1-2, with unresolved D. Sequencing was done on a sample of blood. The TCR was taken from a man aged 55 to 69 in good health. The CDR3 region has the DNA TGTGCCAGCCTCTTCGGGGAGGGCAACTATGGCTACACCTTC. Protein sequence: CASLFGEGNYGYTF.